This record covers a single TCR beta chain. The target antigen is unknown. Clones were read by immunoSEQ multiplex PCR, and TCRdb kept only the in-frame ones, dropping some. The top ten clones hold more than 6% of a sample with some 15,000 clones, 86% of them seen once. These data originate in a study of high-grade serous ovarian cancer treatment subgroups. V trimming: 8 bases; J trimming: 4 bases; junction bases outside the gene matches: 7. The CDR3 is 13 amino acids. Germline CDR1 reads GTSNPN; CDR2 reads SVGIG (reference sequence). The tumor samples were collected prior to definitive surgery or chemotherapy. The study, taken as a whole, reports: Different patients shared almost no repertoire; same-patient tumors shared about 0.11 to 0.85. Repertoire analysis covered CDR3 alone, not CDR1 or CDR2. Without spatial data, bulk sequencing limits insight into HGSC tumor diversity.

Sequenced input: tumor tissue. This chain connects TRBV30 to TRBJ1-3; TRBD1 matches at 8 bases. The clonotype comes from a human donor with high-grade serous ovarian cancer. The CDR3 DNA reads TGTGCCCTGCAGGGGGCGAAAGGAAACACCATATATTTT. This sequence encodes CALQGAKGNTIYF.